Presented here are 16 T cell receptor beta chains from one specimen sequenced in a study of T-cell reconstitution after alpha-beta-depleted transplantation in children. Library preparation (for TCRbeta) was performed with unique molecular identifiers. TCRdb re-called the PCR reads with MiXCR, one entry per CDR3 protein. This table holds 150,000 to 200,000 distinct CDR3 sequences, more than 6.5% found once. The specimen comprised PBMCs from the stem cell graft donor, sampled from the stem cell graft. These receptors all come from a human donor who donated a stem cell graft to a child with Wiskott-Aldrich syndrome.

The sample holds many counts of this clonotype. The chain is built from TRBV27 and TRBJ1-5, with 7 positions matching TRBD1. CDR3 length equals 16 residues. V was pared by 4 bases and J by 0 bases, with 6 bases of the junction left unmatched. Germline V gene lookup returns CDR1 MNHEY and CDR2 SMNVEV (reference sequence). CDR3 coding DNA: TGTGCCAGCAGTTCCTTCGGGACAGTTAGCAATCAGCCCCAGCATTTT. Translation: CASSSFGTVSNQPQHF.

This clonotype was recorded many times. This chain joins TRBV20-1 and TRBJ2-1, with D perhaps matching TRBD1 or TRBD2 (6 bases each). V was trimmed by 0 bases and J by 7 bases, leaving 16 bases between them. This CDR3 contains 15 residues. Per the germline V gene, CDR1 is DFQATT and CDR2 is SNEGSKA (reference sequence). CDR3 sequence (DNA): TGCAGTGCTAGAGATCGGGGGCGAGGAAGGAATGAGCAGTTCTTC. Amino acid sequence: CSARDRGRGRNEQFF.

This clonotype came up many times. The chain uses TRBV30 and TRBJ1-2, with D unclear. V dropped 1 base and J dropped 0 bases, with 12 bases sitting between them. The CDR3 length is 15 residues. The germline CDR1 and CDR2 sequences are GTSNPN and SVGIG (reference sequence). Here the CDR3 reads CAWSEQMGSNYGYTF. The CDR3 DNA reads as TGTGCCTGGAGTGAGCAGATGGGCTCTAACTATGGCTACACCTTC.

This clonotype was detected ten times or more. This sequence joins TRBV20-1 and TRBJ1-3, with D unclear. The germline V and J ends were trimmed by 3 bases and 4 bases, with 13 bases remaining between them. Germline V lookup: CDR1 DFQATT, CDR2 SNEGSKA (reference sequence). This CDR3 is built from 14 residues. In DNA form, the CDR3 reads TGCAGTGCTAGTATGGCACAAGGGGGAAACACCATATATTTT. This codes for CSASMAQGGNTIYF.

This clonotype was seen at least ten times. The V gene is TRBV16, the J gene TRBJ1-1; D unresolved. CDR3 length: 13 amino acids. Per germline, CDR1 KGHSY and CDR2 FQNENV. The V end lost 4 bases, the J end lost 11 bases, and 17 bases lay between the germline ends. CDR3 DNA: TGTGCCAGCAGCCCCCTAAGGGCCCGAACGGCTTTCTTT. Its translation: CASSPLRARTAFF.

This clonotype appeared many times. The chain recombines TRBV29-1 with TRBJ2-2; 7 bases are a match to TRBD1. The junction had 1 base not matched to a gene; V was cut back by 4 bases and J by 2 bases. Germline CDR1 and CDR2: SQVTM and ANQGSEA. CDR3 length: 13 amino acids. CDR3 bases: TGCAGCGTTGGACAGGGTAACACCGGGGAGCTGTTTTTT. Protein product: CSVGQGNTGELFF.

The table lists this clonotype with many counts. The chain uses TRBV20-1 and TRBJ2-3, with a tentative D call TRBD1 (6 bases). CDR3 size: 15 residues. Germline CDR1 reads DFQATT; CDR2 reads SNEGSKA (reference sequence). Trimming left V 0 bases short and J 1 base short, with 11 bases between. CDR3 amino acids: CSARDPQGRTDTQYF. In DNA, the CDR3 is TGCAGTGCTAGAGATCCACAGGGTCGCACAGATACGCAGTATTTT.

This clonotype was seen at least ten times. The CDR3 DNA sequence: TGCGCCAGCAGCCCGGAAACGGTAGATACGCAGTATTTT. Its protein is CASSPETVDTQYF. This rearrangement joins TRBV5-1 to TRBJ2-3; D is unresolved. CDR1 and CDR2 (germline): SGHRS, YFSETQ. This CDR3 spans 13 amino acids. Trimming shortened V by 4 bases and J by 5 bases, and 11 bases separated the two germline ends.

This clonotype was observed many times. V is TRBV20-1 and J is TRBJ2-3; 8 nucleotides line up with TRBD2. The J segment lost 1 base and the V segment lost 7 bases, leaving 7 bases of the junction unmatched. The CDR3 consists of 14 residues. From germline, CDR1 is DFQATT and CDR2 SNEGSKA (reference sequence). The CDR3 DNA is TGCAGTGTTGCGGGAGGACTTCGCACAGATACGCAGTATTTT. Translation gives CSVAGGLRTDTQYF.

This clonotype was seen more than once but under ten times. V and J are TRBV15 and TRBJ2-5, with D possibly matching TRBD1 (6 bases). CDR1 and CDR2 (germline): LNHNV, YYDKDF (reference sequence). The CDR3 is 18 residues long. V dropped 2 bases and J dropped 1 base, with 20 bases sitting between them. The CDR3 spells CATSRKTGTAGPQETQYF. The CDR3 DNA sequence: TGTGCCACCAGCAGAAAAACAGGGACGGCAGGGCCCCAAGAGACCCAGTACTTC.

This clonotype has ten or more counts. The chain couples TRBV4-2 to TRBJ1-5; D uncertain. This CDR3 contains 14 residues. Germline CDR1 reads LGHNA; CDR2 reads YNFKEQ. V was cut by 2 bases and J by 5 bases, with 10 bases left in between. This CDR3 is CASSQMSGDQPQHF. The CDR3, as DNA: TGTGCCAGCAGCCAAATGAGTGGGGATCAGCCCCAGCATTTT.

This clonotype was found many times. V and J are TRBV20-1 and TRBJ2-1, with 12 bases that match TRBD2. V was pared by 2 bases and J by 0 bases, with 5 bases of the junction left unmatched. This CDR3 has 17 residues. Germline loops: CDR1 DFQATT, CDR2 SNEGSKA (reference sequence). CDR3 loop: CSARRLAGGSSYNEQFF. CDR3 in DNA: TGCAGTGCTAGAAGGCTAGCGGGGGGGAGCTCCTACAATGAGCAGTTCTTC.

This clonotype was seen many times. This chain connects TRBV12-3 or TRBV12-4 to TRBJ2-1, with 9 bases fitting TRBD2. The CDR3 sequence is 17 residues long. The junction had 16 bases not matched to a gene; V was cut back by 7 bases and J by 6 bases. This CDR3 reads CASNSFGDSGGRNEQFF. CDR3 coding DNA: TGTGCCAGCAATTCCTTCGGGGATAGCGGGGGTCGCAATGAGCAGTTCTTC.

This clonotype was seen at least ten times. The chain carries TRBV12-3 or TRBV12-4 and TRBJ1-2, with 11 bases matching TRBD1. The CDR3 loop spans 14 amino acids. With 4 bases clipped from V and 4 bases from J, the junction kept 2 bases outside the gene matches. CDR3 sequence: CASSWTGGVYGYTF. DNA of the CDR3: TGTGCCAGCAGTTGGACAGGGGGCGTCTATGGCTACACCTTC.

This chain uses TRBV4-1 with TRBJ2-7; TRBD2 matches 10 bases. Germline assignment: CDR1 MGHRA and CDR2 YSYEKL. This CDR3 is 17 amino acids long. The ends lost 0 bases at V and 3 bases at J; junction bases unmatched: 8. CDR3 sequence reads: CASSQDFLAGAVYEQYF. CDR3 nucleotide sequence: TGCGCCAGCAGCCAAGATTTCCTAGCGGGAGCGGTCTACGAGCAGTACTTC.

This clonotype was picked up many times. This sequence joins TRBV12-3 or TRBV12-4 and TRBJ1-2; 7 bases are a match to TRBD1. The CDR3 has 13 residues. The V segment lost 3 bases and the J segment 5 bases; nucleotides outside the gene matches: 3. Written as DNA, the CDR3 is TGTGCCAGCAGTTTCCGGGACAGATATGGCTACACCTTC. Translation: CASSFRDRYGYTF.